This T cell receptor (beta chain) derives from a study of patients and donors after allogeneic stem cell transplantation. This clonotype was seen only a few times. TCRdb reprocessed the RT-PCR reads with MiXCR, giving one entry per CDR3 protein. The data hold about 400,000 distinct CDR3 sequences, with 16% observed a single time. Between the trimmed V and J ends, which lost 7 bases and 2 bases, there was a span of 15 bases. This CDR3 comprises 14 residues. CDR1 is MNHEY, CDR2 SVGEGT, per germline. The specimen was blood, either unsorted or a sorted T cell fraction (not recorded which). The rearrangement joins TRBV6-2 or TRBV6-3 to TRBJ2-7; D ambiguous. This clonotype originated in a human donor who was either an allogeneic HSCT recipient or a stem cell or donor lymphocyte infusion donor (not recorded which). It is not recorded whose cells these are; they may come from a transplant donor. CDR3 loop: CASNGPRPTYEQYF. The DNA of the CDR3 is TGTGCCAGCAACGGGCCACGACCAACCTACGAGCAGTACTTC.